These 5 T cell receptor beta chains were sequenced from one sample in a study of blood T cells in healthy people across ages. Primers used in a second PCR of roughly 6 to 12 cycles were a sample-barcoded 5' primer and a J-beta primer mix. TCRdb reprocessed the 5' RACE reads via MiXCR and lists one record per CDR3 protein. The sample gives around 400,000 distinct CDR3 sequences, roughly half of which show up once; 50% to 65% is in the top ten. The material sequenced was blood. These receptors were collected from a man in his sixties in good health.

This rearrangement joins TRBV7-9 to TRBJ2-7; unclear D gene. There are 12 residues in the CDR3. Germline CDR1 and CDR2: SEHNR and FQNEAQ (reference sequence). Trimming stripped 8 bases from V and 3 bases from J, with 11 bases between. CDR3 protein: CASRFQNYEQYF. The DNA for the CDR3 is TGTGCCAGCCGTTTCCAGAACTACGAGCAGTACTTC.

The V and J genes are TRBV15 and TRBJ2-1; 14 positions agree with TRBD2. The V gene's germline CDR1 is LNHNV and CDR2 YYDKDF (reference sequence). The CDR3 sequence is 17 residues long. V lost 4 bases and J lost 4; bases outside the gene matches: 6. Here the CDR3 reads CATSIRTSGRQYNEQFF. The CDR3 DNA is TGTGCCACCAGCATCCGGACTAGCGGGAGGCAATACAATGAGCAGTTCTTC.

The CDR3 spells CASEMGWASPNNEQFF. The CDR3 bases are TGTGCCAGCGAGATGGGGTGGGCTAGCCCTAACAATGAGCAGTTCTTC. The chain is built from TRBV5-6 and TRBJ2-1; TRBD2 might be the D (5 bases). The germline V gene has CDR1 SGHDT and CDR2 YYEEEE. The V and J ends lost 7 bases and 5 bases respectively, with 22 bases between them. This CDR3 spans 16 amino acids.

The chain has TRBV3-1 and TRBJ1-2; no definite D call. In germline, CDR1 is LGHDT, CDR2 YNNKEL (reference sequence). The germline V and J ends were trimmed by 5 bases and 9 bases, with 16 bases remaining between them. This CDR3 has 13 amino acids. DNA for the CDR3: TGTGCCAGCAGCTCCCACCTACAGAGGAGCTACACCTTC. Protein sequence: CASSSHLQRSYTF.

This clonotype showed up just a few times. The V gene is TRBV6-5, the J gene TRBJ2-1; D is possibly TRBD2 (5 bases). Germline V gives CDR1 MNHEY, CDR2 SVGAGI. The CDR3 contains 12 residues. V lost 4 bases to trimming and J lost 9 bases, with 10 bases between them. CDR3 nucleotides: TGTGCCAGCAGTTCCCTACTAGGTGAGCAGTTCTTC. Its protein product is CASSSLLGEQFF.